This entry features one T cell receptor beta chain sequence. Its matching antigen is unknown. The data belong to a study of T cell responses to AZD1222 COVID-19 vaccine. Points from the study as a whole: Donors, mostly white British, included more females; clonal diversity was possibly underestimated. No day 14 peak samples; only post-peak repertoires were characterized. Recipients of AZD1222 seropositive at baseline numbered only 6 or 7.

The CDR3 loop spans 15 amino acids. The V end lost 0 bases, the J end lost 8 bases, and 14 bases lay between the germline ends. Germline CDR1 and CDR2: MNHEY and SVGAGI. The repertoire was sequenced with immunoSEQ multiplex PCR; TCRdb's copy has only in-frame clones and lacks some. Of roughly 180,000 clones in the sample, 85% to 90% are singletons; the top ten hold about 0.53%. This clonotype was obtained from an adult in good health. Specimen: peripheral blood, collected on day 0 of AZD1222 vaccination. The chain carries TRBV6-5 and TRBJ1-3; possibly TRBD1 for D (5 bases). The CDR3 spells CASSYSNRRGDTIYF. In DNA, the CDR3 is TGTGCCAGCAGTTACTCGAACAGGCGGGGGGACACCATATATTTT.